This entry lists 30 T cell receptor beta chains sequenced from one sample in a study of T-cell memory formation after mild COVID-19. TCRdb reprocessed the 5' RACE reads with MiXCR, giving one entry per CDR3 protein. The sample lists about 110,000 distinct CDR3 sequences, 17% seen once, with 28% in the top ten. Specimen: PBMCs or a T cell subset sorted from them (not recorded which). The receptors were sampled from an adult woman who had mild COVID-19 (a few samples of this study predate the infection). Cell type and time point are not known.

The rearrangement joins TRBV7-6 to TRBJ1-4; D possibly corresponds to TRBD1 (6 bases). The CDR3 extends over 15 amino acids. Looked up from germline, CDR1 is SGHVS and CDR2 is FNYEAQ. Trimming cost V 5 bases and J 3 bases, with 13 bases left between them. CDR3 sequence: CASSPWDNPNEKLFF. DNA for the CDR3: TGTGCCAGCAGCCCGTGGGACAACCCTAATGAAAAACTGTTTTTT.

The genes are TRBV9 and TRBJ2-5; D may match TRBD1 or TRBD2 (5 bases each). This CDR3 spans 13 amino acids. Trimming took off 3 bases at V and 7 bases at J, with 13 bases between the two ends. The germline V gene encodes CDR1 SGDLS and CDR2 YYNGEE. CDR3 protein: CASSAGTLTTQYF. The CDR3 DNA is TGTGCCAGCAGCGCCGGGACCTTGACGACCCAGTACTTC.

This CDR3 reads CSVDLAGLGIYNEQFF. The CDR3 nucleotides read TGCAGCGTTGACCTAGCGGGGTTGGGAATCTACAATGAGCAGTTCTTC. This chain connects TRBV29-1 to TRBJ2-1; 9 bases are shared with TRBD2. Trimming cost V 3 bases and J 3 bases; bases outside gene matches: 9. CDR1 is SQVTM and CDR2 is ANQGSEA in the germline V gene. This CDR3 contains 16 residues.

The chain uses TRBV20-1 and TRBJ2-7, with D possibly TRBD2 on 6 matching bases. CDR3 length: 13 residues. CDR1 and CDR2 (germline): DFQATT, SNEGSKA (reference sequence). The germline V and J ends were trimmed by 3 bases and 3 bases, with 12 bases remaining between them. The CDR3 DNA follows: TGCAGTGCTAGGGCTAGCGCTGACTACGAGCAGTACTTC. It yields the protein CSARASADYEQYF.

This clonotype was recorded at least ten times. The chain couples TRBV7-2 to TRBJ1-5, with 7 bases fitting TRBD1. The length of the CDR3 is 17 residues. V lost 2 bases, J lost 4 bases, and 11 bases stayed unmatched. Germline values: CDR1 SGHTA, CDR2 FQGNSA. CDR3: CASSLLISGQLNQPQHF. CDR3 DNA sequence: TGTGCCAGCAGCTTACTTATCTCGGGACAGCTTAATCAGCCCCAGCATTTT.

The V gene is TRBV14, the J gene TRBJ2-3; 9 positions match TRBD2. The CDR3 length is 17 residues. Looked up from germline, CDR1 is SGHDN and CDR2 is FVKESK. The ends lost 0 bases at V and 3 bases at J; junction bases unmatched: 7. CDR3 protein: CASSQDGAGGKTDTQYF. The CDR3 DNA reads TGTGCCAGCAGCCAAGATGGAGCGGGAGGTAAAACAGATACGCAGTATTTT.

This clonotype was observed a few times. The chain joins TRBV15 to TRBJ2-1, with a weak D call TRBD2 (5 bases). The CDR3 sequence is 13 residues long. Germline loops: CDR1 LNHNV, CDR2 YYDKDF (reference sequence). The V end was cut by 6 bases, the J end by 0 bases, with 6 bases between. The CDR3 nucleotides read TGTGCCACCAGAGCGGACTCCTACAATGAGCAGTTCTTC. Translation gives CATRADSYNEQFF.

There are a few counts of this clonotype. This rearrangement joins TRBV6-2 or TRBV6-3 to TRBJ2-2; 8 bases map to TRBD2. The CDR3 length is 13 residues. Per germline, CDR1 MNHEY and CDR2 SVGEGT. J lost 5 bases, V lost 7 bases, and 3 bases had no gene match. Here the CDR3 reads CASTAGETGELFF. The DNA for the CDR3 is TGTGCCAGCACAGCGGGAGAGACCGGGGAGCTGTTTTTT.

The V call is TRBV7-3, the J call TRBJ2-2, with 7 bases matching TRBD1. This CDR3 has 16 residues. From germline, CDR1 is SGHTA and CDR2 FQGTGA. Germline trimming cut 3 bases from V and 7 bases from J; bases unmatched to any gene: 11. The CDR3 reads CASSFGRTQGNGELFF. The CDR3, as DNA: TGTGCCAGCAGCTTTGGCCGAACACAGGGGAACGGGGAGCTGTTTTTT.

CDR3 bases: TGCAGCGTTATAGCGGGTCAGCAGTTCTTC. Translated, it gives CSVIAGQQFF. The V and J genes are TRBV29-1 and TRBJ2-1; 7 bases agree with TRBD2. The V and J ends lost 5 bases and 11 bases, in that order; junction bases with no gene match: 3. The length of the CDR3 is 10 residues. Germline CDR1 SQVTM, CDR2 ANQGSEA.

This chain uses TRBV9 with TRBJ2-3; TRBD2 matches at 15 bases. Germline values: CDR1 SGDLS, CDR2 YYNGEE. The CDR3 totals 16 residues. Trimming at V came to 3 bases and at J to 4 bases, leaving 3 bases not matched to a gene. The CDR3 sequence: CASSGGLAGGPDTQYF. The CDR3 nucleotides read TGTGCCAGCAGCGGGGGACTAGCGGGAGGACCAGATACGCAGTATTTT.

The V gene is TRBV14, the J gene TRBJ2-3; D gene ambiguous. Germline CDR1 SGHDN, CDR2 FVKESK. Trimming took 3 bases from V and 4 from J, leaving 8 bases between them. The CDR3 sequence is 13 residues long. As DNA, the CDR3 is TGTGCCAGCAGCCACTTAAGAGCAGATACGCAGTATTTT. Its protein is CASSHLRADTQYF.

V and J are TRBV12-3 or TRBV12-4 and TRBJ1-1, with a tentative D call TRBD1 (6 bases). V was trimmed by 5 bases and J by 4 bases, leaving 11 bases between them. The CDR3 contains 13 residues. In nucleotides, the CDR3 is TGTGCCAGCAGTCCCTCACAGGGCACTGAAGCTTTCTTT. Its translation is CASSPSQGTEAFF.

The chain carries TRBV19 and TRBJ1-1; 8 nucleotides match TRBD1. Germline CDR1 reads LNHDA; CDR2 reads SQIVND (reference sequence). The CDR3 runs to 13 residues. Trimming removed 3 bases from V and 7 bases from J; junction bases left unmatched: 4. This CDR3 is CASSIAGGIEAFF. The CDR3 DNA follows: TGTGCCAGTAGTATTGCAGGGGGCATTGAAGCTTTCTTT.

This clonotype was recorded many times. The chain recombines TRBV4-3 with TRBJ2-3; D unclear. Germline values: CDR1 LGHNA, CDR2 YSLEER. The V gene lost 0 bases and the J gene lost 7 bases, with 11 bases spanning the gap. The CDR3 is 14 residues long. CDR3 nucleotides: TGCGCCAGCAGCCAAGAGCGGCAGCTACATACGCAGTATTTT. This encodes CASSQERQLHTQYF.

This clonotype was recorded a few times. The chain combines TRBV12-3 or TRBV12-4 with TRBJ2-3; 10 bases agree with TRBD2. V was pared by 3 bases and J by 3 bases, with 6 bases of the junction left unmatched. The CDR3 totals 16 residues. The CDR3 DNA sequence: TGTGCCAGCAGTTTCCGACTAGCGGGCATGACAGATACGCAGTATTTT. As protein: CASSFRLAGMTDTQYF.

The sample holds a few counts of this clonotype. This chain uses TRBV10-3 with TRBJ1-2; TRBD1 is a possible D gene (6 bases). V was pared by 0 bases and J by 8 bases, with 13 bases between. The CDR3 contains 14 residues. Germline loops: CDR1 ENHRY, CDR2 SYGVKD. CDR3 in DNA: TGTGCCATCAGTGAGTCGGGGGCAGGGAACGGCTACACCTTC. Translated, it gives CAISESGAGNGYTF.

This chain links TRBV4-2 with TRBJ2-3, with 11 bases fitting TRBD2. The CDR3 is made up of 18 amino acids. Unmatched junction bases numbered 7, after V lost 0 bases and J lost 2 bases. CDR1 and CDR2 (germline): LGHNA, YNFKEQ. CDR3 DNA: TGTGCCAGCAGCCAAGAGGGAAGACTAGCGGGAACCACAGATACGCAGTATTTT. Amino acids: CASSQEGRLAGTTDTQYF.

This chain uses TRBV20-1 with TRBJ1-2; a weak D match, TRBD1 (5 bases). CDR1 and CDR2 (germline): DFQATT, SNEGSKA (reference sequence). Trimming took 3 bases from V and 4 from J, leaving 27 bases between them. The CDR3 spans 18 residues. The CDR3 sequence is CSASPRRQGSPLRYGYTF. CDR3 sequence (DNA): TGCAGTGCTAGCCCTAGACGCCAGGGATCCCCCCTTCGCTATGGCTACACCTTC.

A few counts support this clonotype. The rearrangement joins TRBV4-1 to TRBJ1-5, with 10 bases matching TRBD1. The CDR3 is made up of 17 amino acids. V shed 1 base, J shed 4 bases, and the junction held 7 bases outside the gene matches. Germline V lookup: CDR1 MGHRA, CDR2 YSYEKL. The CDR3 spells CASSQGWVDRGNQPQHF. CDR3 coding DNA: TGCGCCAGCAGCCAAGGTTGGGTGGACAGGGGGAATCAGCCCCAGCATTTT.

V usage is TRBV6-5 and J usage is TRBJ1-1; a weak D match, TRBD1 (6 bases). Germline CDR1 is MNHEY and CDR2 is SVGAGI. V was shortened by 6 bases and J by 5 bases, with 16 bases between the two germline ends. The CDR3 extends over 14 amino acids. The CDR3 here is CASSTDRMYTEAFF. In DNA form, the CDR3 reads TGTGCCAGCAGCACCGACAGGATGTATACTGAAGCTTTCTTT.

This clonotype was observed a handful of times. V usage is TRBV29-1 and J usage is TRBJ1-2; D remains unclear. Deletions cut 7 bases from V and 1 base from J, with 16 bases between. CDR1 and CDR2 (germline): SQVTM, ANQGSEA. The CDR3 extends over 14 amino acids. The CDR3 here is CSALGGRLNYGYTF. The CDR3, as DNA: TGCAGCGCCCTCGGAGGCAGGCTTAACTATGGCTACACCTTC.

This clonotype showed up many times. The genes are TRBV9 and TRBJ2-5, with no clear D. V shed 0 bases and J shed 2 bases, with 11 bases lying between them. Germline lookup yields CDR1 SGDLS and CDR2 YYNGEE. The CDR3 runs to 15 residues. CDR3 bases: TGTGCCAGCAGCGTAGGACGGTTCGGTCAAGAGACCCAGTACTTC. Its protein is CASSVGRFGQETQYF.

In its sample, this clonotype was seen a few times. The chain joins TRBV29-1 to TRBJ2-7; tentative D call: TRBD2 (5 bases). The germline V and J ends were trimmed by 4 bases and 0 bases, with 13 bases remaining between them. This CDR3 spans 14 amino acids. Looked up from germline, CDR1 is SQVTM and CDR2 is ANQGSEA. CDR3 sequence (DNA): TGCAGCGTTGCTTGGTCGGGGAGCTCCTACGAGCAGTACTTC. As protein: CSVAWSGSSYEQYF.

The chain recombines TRBV5-1 with TRBJ2-7; D gene unclear. The CDR3 spans 12 residues. V was cut by 0 bases and J by 6 bases, with 7 bases left in between. In germline, CDR1 is SGHRS, CDR2 YFSETQ. The CDR3 sequence: CASSLGPVEQYF. CDR3 sequence (DNA): TGCGCCAGCAGCTTGGGGCCGGTCGAGCAGTACTTC.

V and J are TRBV11-2 and TRBJ2-1, with 10 bases that match TRBD2. The CDR3 sequence is 16 residues long. CDR1 is SGHAT, CDR2 FQNNGV, per germline. V trimming: 1 base; J trimming: 8 bases; junction bases outside the gene matches: 8. CDR3 sequence reads: CASSLGPASGRDEQFF. The CDR3 DNA reads TGTGCCAGCAGCTTAGGCCCGGCTAGCGGGAGAGATGAGCAGTTCTTC.

The chain uses TRBV5-1 and TRBJ2-1, with 11 positions matching TRBD2. The CDR3 has 20 amino acids. The V gene's germline CDR1 is SGHRS and CDR2 YFSETQ. V shed 0 bases and J 3 bases; nucleotides not matched to a gene: 14. The CDR3 loop reads CASSLAHPTSGAYFYNEQFF. For the CDR3, the DNA is TGCGCCAGCAGCTTGGCCCACCCGACTAGCGGGGCGTACTTCTACAATGAGCAGTTCTTC.

This clonotype was counted many times. This chain joins TRBV5-4 and TRBJ2-1; D may be TRBD1 (5 bases). The V gene lost 0 bases and the J gene lost 11 bases, with 9 bases spanning the gap. Germline V gene data show CDR1 as SGHNT and CDR2 as YYREEE (reference sequence). The CDR3 totals 12 residues. CDR3 in amino acids: CASSLVTGQQFF. CDR3 nucleotide sequence: TGTGCCAGCAGCTTGGTCACAGGCCAGCAGTTCTTC.

This clonotype was observed a few times. V usage is TRBV5-1 and J usage is TRBJ1-1; D is uncertain. Germline lookup yields CDR1 SGHRS and CDR2 YFSETQ. The CDR3 spans 13 residues. The V and J ends lost 3 bases and 0 bases respectively, with 6 bases between them. The CDR3 DNA follows: TGCGCCAGCAGCTCTGAACTGAACACTGAAGCTTTCTTT. Protein: CASSSELNTEAFF.

The gene calls are TRBV20-1 and TRBJ2-1; maybe TRBD2 (6 bases). The germline CDR1 and CDR2 sequences are DFQATT and SNEGSKA (reference sequence). This CDR3 is 15 amino acids long. V lost 0 bases, J lost 9 bases, and 18 bases lay in between. CDR3: CSAREEGTPSTEQFF. CDR3 coding DNA: TGCAGTGCTAGAGAGGAGGGCACGCCTAGCACTGAGCAGTTCTTC.